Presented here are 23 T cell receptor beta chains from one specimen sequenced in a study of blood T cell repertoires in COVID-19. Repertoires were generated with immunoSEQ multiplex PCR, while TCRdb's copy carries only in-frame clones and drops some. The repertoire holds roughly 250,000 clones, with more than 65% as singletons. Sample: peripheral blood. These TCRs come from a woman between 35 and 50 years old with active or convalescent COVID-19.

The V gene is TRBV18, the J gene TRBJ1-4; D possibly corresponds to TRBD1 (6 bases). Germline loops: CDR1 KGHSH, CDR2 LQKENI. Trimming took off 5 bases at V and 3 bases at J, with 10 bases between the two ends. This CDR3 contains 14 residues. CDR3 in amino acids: CASSSGTPNEKLFF. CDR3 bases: TGTGCCAGCTCATCCGGGACACCTAATGAAAAACTGTTTTTT.

CDR3 coding DNA: TGCGCCAGCATGGAGGGGTTTCTAGCGGGGGTGCGCACCGGGGAGCTGTTTTTT. It translates to CASMEGFLAGVRTGELFF. The chain has TRBV5-1 and TRBJ2-2; 10 bases are a match to TRBD2. The CDR3 consists of 18 residues. V gave up 6 bases and J gave up 4 bases; unmatched junction bases: 15. Per the germline V gene, CDR1 is SGHRS and CDR2 is YFSETQ.

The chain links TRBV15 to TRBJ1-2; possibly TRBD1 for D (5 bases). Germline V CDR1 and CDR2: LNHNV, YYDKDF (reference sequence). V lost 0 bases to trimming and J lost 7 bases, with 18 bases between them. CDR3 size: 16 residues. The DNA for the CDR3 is TGTGCCACCAGCAGAGATCGGGGGATCTCCTGGACTGGCTACACCTTC. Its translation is CATSRDRGISWTGYTF.

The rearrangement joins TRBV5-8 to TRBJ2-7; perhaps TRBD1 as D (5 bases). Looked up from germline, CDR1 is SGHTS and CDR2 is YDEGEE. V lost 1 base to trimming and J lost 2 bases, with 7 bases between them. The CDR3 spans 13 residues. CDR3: CASSLTGTYEQYV. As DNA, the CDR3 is TGTGCCAGCAGCTTGACAGGTACCTACGAGCAGTACGTC.

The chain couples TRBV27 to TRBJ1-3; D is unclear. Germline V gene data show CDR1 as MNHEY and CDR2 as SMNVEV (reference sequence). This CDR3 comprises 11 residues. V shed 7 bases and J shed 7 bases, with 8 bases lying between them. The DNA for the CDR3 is TGTGCCAGCATCCATCGGAACACCATATATTTT. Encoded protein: CASIHRNTIYF.

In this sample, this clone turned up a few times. The CDR3 sequence is CASSTWGDGEKLFF. The CDR3 DNA reads TGCGCCAGCAGCACCTGGGGAGACGGGGAAAAACTGTTTTTT. The gene calls are TRBV5-1 and TRBJ1-4; D remains unclear. The CDR3 extends over 14 amino acids. Trimming shortened V by 4 bases and J by 8 bases, and 15 bases separated the two germline ends. Germline CDR1 SGHRS, CDR2 YFSETQ.

CDR3 sequence (DNA): TGCAGCGTTGAAGTGGGGGACAGCTATGGCTACACCTTC. It translates to CSVEVGDSYGYTF. The chain joins TRBV29-1 to TRBJ1-2; 7 bases fit TRBD1. The V and J ends lost 1 base and 4 bases, in that order; junction bases with no gene match: 3. The germline gives CDR1 SQVTM, CDR2 ANQGSEA. This CDR3 has 13 amino acids.

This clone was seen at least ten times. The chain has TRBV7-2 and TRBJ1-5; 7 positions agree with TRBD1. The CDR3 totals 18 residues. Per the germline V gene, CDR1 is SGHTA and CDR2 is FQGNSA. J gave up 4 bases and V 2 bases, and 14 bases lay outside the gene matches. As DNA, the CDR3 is TGTGCCAGCAGCTTAAACCCGCCCGGACAGGTCTCAAATCAGCCCCAGCATTTT. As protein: CASSLNPPGQVSNQPQHF.

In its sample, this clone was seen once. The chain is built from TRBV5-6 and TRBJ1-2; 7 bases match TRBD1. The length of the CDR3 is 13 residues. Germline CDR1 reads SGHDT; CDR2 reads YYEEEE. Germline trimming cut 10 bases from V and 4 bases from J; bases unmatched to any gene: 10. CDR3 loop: CAGHTTGIYGYTF. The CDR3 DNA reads TGTGCCGGCCACACGACAGGGATCTATGGCTACACCTTC.

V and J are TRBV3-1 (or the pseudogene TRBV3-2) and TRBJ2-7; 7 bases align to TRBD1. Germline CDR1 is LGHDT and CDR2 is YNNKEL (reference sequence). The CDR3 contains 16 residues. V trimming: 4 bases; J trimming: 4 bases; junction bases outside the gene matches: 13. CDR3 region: CASSPSGTVYLYEQYF. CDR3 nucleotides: TGTGCCAGCAGCCCCTCCGGGACAGTATACCTTTACGAGCAGTACTTC.

CDR3 in DNA: TGTGCCTGGAGTGTAGCGACTCTCGAGGACACCATATATTTT. Translating gives CAWSVATLEDTIYF. The V and J genes are TRBV30 and TRBJ1-3, with D unclear. CDR1 and CDR2 (germline): GTSNPN, SVGIG (reference sequence). V was cut by 0 bases and J by 8 bases, with 14 bases left in between. This CDR3 region has 14 residues.

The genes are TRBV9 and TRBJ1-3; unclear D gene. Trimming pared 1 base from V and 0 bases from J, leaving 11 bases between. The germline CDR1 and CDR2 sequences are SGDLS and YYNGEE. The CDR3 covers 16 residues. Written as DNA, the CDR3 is TGTGCCAGCAGCGTAAATTACCGGAGCTCTGGAAACACCATATATTTT. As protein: CASSVNYRSSGNTIYF. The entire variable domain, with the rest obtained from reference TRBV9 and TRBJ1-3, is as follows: DSGVTQTPKHLITATGQRVTLRCSPRSGDLSVYWYQQSLDQGLQFLIQYYNGEERAKGNILERFSAQQFPDLHSELNLSSLELGDSALYFCASSVNYRSSGNTIYFGEGSWLTVV.

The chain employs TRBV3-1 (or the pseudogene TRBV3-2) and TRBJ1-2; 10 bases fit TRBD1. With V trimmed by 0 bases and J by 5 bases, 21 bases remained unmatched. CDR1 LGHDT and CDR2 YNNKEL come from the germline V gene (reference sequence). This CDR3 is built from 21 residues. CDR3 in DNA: TGTGCCAGCAGCCAAGAAGGGGTAGGACAGGGGGAGTGGCTCTCAGAGTATGGCTACACCTTC. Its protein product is CASSQEGVGQGEWLSEYGYTF.

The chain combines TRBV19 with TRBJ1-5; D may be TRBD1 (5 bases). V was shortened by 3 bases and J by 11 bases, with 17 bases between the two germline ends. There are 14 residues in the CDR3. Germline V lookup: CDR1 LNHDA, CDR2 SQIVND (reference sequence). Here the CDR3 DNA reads TGTGCCAGTAGTATCCGGACAACTCCCAGGACCCAGCATTTT. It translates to CASSIRTTPRTQHF.

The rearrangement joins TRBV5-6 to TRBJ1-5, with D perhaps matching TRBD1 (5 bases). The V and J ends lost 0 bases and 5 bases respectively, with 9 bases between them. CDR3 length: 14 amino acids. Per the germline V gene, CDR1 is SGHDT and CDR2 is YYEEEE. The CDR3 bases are TGTGCCAGCAGCTTGGGGACCAGGGATCAGCCCCAGCATTTT. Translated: CASSLGTRDQPQHF.

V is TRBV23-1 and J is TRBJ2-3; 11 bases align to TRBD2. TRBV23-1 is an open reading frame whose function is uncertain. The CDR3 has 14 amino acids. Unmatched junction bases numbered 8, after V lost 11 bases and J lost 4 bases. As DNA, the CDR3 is TGCGCCGGCCAAGGACTAGCGGGTGCAGATACGCAGTATTTT. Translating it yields CAGQGLAGADTQYF.

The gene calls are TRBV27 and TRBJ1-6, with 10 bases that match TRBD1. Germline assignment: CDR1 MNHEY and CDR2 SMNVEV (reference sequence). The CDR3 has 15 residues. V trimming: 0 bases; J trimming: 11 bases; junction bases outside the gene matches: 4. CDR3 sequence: CASSLSTGGRTPLHF. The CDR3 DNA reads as TGTGCCAGCAGTTTATCGACAGGGGGCAGGACACCCCTCCACTTT.

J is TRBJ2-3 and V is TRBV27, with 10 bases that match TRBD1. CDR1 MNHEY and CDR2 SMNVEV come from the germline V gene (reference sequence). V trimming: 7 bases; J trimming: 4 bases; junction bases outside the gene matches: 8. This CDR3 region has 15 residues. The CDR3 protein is CASNWAGQGSDTQYF. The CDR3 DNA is TGTGCCAGCAACTGGGCGGGACAGGGGTCAGATACGCAGTATTTT.

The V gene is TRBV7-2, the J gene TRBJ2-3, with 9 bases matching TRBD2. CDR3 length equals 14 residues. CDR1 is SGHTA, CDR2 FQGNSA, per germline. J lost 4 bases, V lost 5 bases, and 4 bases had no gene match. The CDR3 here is CASSISGGADTQYF. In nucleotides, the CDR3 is TGTGCCAGCAGCATTAGCGGGGGTGCAGATACGCAGTATTTT.

The CDR3 DNA is TGCGCCAGCAGCTTGGCCCCCTCTGGAGCCGCCTACGAGCAGTACTTC. Protein sequence: CASSLAPSGAAYEQYF. The rearrangement joins TRBV5-1 to TRBJ2-7, with D unresolved. The germline gives CDR1 SGHRS, CDR2 YFSETQ. V lost 0 bases to trimming and J lost 2 bases, with 15 bases between them. This CDR3 is built from 16 residues.

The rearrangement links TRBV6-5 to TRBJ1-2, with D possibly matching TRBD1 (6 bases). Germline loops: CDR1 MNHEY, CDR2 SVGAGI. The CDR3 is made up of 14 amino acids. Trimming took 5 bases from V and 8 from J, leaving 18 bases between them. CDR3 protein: CASSRSTTGSGYTF. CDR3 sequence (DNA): TGTGCCAGCAGTCGAAGCACTACAGGGTCCGGCTACACCTTC.

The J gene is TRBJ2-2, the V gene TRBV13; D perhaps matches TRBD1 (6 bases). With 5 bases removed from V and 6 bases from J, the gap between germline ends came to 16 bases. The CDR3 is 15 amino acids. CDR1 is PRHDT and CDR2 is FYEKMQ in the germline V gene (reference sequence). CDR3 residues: CASSHPDSRPGELFF. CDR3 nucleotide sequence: TGTGCCAGCAGCCACCCGGACAGTCGTCCCGGGGAGCTGTTTTTT.

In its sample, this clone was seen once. CDR3 loop: CASRPSGLAGGSSYNEQFF. The DNA of the CDR3 is TGCGCCAGCAGACCTTCCGGACTAGCGGGGGGATCCTCCTACAATGAGCAGTTCTTC. The chain joins TRBV5-1 to TRBJ2-1; 14 nucleotides match TRBD2. The CDR3 consists of 19 residues. The trim removed 5 bases at V and 0 bases at J, leaving 10 bases unmatched. Germline V gene data show CDR1 as SGHRS and CDR2 as YFSETQ.